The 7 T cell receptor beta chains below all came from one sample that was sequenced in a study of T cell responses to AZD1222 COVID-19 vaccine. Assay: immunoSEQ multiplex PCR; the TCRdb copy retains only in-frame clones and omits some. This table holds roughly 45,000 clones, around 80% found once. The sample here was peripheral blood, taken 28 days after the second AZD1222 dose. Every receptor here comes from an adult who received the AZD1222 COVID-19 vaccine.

The CDR3 is CASSFTGNTIYF. DNA of the CDR3: TGTGCCAGCAGTTTTACCGGAAACACCATATATTTT. The chain employs TRBV12-3 or TRBV12-4 and TRBJ1-3; D call uncertain. CDR3 length equals 12 residues. V lost 3 bases to trimming and J lost 4 bases, with 4 bases between them.

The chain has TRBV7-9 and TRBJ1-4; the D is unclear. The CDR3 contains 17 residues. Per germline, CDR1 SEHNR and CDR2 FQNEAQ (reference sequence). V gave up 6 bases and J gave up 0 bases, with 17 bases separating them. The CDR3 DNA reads TGTGCCAGCAGACGAAAGGGTGGTATTACAACTAATGAAAAACTGTTTTTT. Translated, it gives CASRRKGGITTNEKLFF.

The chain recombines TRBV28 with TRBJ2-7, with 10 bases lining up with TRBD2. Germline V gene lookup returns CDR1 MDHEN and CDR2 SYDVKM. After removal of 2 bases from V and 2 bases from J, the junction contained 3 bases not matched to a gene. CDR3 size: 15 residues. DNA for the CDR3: TGTGCCAGCAGTTTAGCGAGCGGGGGGGCCTACGAGCAGTACTTC. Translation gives CASSLASGGAYEQYF.

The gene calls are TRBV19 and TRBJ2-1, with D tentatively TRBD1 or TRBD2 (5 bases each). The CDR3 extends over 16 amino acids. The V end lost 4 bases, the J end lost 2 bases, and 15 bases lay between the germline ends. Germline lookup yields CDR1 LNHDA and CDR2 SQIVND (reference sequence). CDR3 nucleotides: TGTGCCAGTAGTACTGGGACCCTTCGAACCTACAATGAGCAGTTCTTC. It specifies CASSTGTLRTYNEQFF.

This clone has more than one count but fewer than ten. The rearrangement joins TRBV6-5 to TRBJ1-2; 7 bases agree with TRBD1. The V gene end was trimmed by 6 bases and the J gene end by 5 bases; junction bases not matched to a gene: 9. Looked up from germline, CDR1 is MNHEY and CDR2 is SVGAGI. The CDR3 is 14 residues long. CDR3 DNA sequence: TGTGCCAGCAGGTTCCCGGGACAGAATTATGGCTACACCTTC. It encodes CASRFPGQNYGYTF.

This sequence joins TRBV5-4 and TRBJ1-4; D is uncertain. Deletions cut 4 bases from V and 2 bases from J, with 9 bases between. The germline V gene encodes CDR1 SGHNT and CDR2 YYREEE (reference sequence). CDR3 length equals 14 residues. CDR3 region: CASSAKGTNEKLFF. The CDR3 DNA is TGTGCCAGCAGCGCAAAGGGCACTAATGAAAAACTGTTTTTT. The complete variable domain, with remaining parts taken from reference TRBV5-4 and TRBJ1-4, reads ETGVTQSPTHLIKTRGQQVTLRCSSQSGHNTVSWYQQALGQGPQFIFQYYREEENGRGNFPPRFSGLQFPNYSSELNVNALELDDSALYLCASSAKGTNEKLFFGSGTQLSVL.

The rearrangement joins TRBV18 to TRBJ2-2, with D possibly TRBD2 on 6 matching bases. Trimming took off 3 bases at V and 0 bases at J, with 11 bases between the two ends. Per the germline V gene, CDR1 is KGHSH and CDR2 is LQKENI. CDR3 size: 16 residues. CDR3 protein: CASSPKRDSNTGELFF. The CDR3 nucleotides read TGTGCCAGCTCACCTAAACGGGACTCGAACACCGGGGAGCTGTTTTTT.